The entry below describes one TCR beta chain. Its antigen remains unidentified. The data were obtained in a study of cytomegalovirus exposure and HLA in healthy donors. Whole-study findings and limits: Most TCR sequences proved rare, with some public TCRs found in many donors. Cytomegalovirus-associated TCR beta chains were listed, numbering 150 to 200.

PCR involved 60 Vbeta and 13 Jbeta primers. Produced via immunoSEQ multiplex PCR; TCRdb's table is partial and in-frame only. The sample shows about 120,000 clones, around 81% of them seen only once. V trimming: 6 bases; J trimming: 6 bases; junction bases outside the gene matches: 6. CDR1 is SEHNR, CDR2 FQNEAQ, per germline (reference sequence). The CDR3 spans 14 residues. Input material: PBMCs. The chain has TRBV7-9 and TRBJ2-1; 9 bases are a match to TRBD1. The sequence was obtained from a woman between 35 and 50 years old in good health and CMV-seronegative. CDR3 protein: CASRGQGKGNEQFF. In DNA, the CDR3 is TGTGCCAGCAGGGGACAGGGAAAGGGCAATGAGCAGTTCTTC.